Listed below are T cell receptor beta chains from one sample, sequenced in a study of blood T cell repertoires in COVID-19. Clones were sequenced by immunoSEQ multiplex PCR, and TCRdb holds only the in-frame ones, with some missing. The sample yields about 120,000 clones, 85% to 90% seen once. Material for sequencing was peripheral blood. Source of these receptors: a woman aged 70 to 79 with acute or convalescent COVID-19. Each CDR3 is given with its conserved first and last residue. D genes are given only for firm matches. Clone size is given for some rows only: seen once, a few or many times, or a class if the clone is expanded.

v_gene,abundance,d_gene,j_gene,CDR3aa,CDR3nt
TRBV6-5,once,.,TRBJ1-4,CASSYDIATNEKLFF,TGTGCCAGCAGTTACGACATTGCAACTAATGAAAAACTGTTTTTT
TRBV5-1,.,TRBD1,TRBJ1-2,CASSFGTGDGYTF,TGCGCCAGCAGCTTTGGGACAGGGGATGGCTACACCTTC
TRBV24-1,.,TRBD1,TRBJ1-1,CATSDPTGGTEAFF,TGTGCCACCAGTGATCCGACAGGGGGCACTGAAGCTTTCTTT
TRBV5-6,.,TRBD2,TRBJ2-1,CASNRLAGEQFF,TGTGCCAGCAATAGACTAGCCGGTGAGCAGTTCTTC
TRBV5-1,.,TRBD1,TRBJ2-3,CASSLVGQATDTQYF,TGCGCCAGCAGCTTGGTGGGACAGGCTACAGATACGCAGTATTTT
TRBV28,once,.,TRBJ2-7,CASGGTYEQYF,TGTGCCAGCGGGGGGACCTACGAGCAGTACTTC
TRBV6-5,.,TRBD1,TRBJ1-6,CASSYSLGTDNSPLHF,TGTGCCAGCAGTTACTCGCTCGGGACAGATAATTCACCCCTCCACTTT
TRBV12-3/TRBV12-4,.,.,TRBJ1-1,CASSLSNTEAFF,TGTGCCAGCAGTTTATCAAACACTGAAGCTTTCTTT
TRBV5-1,.,TRBD1,TRBJ2-1,CASFGTGGNEQFF,TGCGCCAGCTTCGGGACAGGGGGTAATGAGCAGTTCTTC
TRBV6-1,.,TRBD1,TRBJ1-3,CASSDRDRASGNTIYF,TGTGCCAGCAGTGACCGGGACAGGGCGTCGGGAAACACCATATATTTT
TRBV5-1,.,TRBD1,TRBJ2-1,CASSLASGTGAYNEQFF,TGCGCCAGCAGCTTGGCATCCGGGACAGGGGCCTACAATGAGCAGTTCTTC
TRBV10-3,.,.,TRBJ1-5,CAISEGAENQPQHF,TGTGCCATCAGTGAGGGGGCAGAAAATCAGCCCCAGCATTTT
TRBV29-1,.,.,TRBJ1-4,CSVRTDEKLFF,TGCAGCGTCCGGACAGATGAAAAACTGTTTTTT
TRBV6-6,.,TRBD1,TRBJ1-1,CASRNRDRGRDTEAFF,TGTGCCAGCAGGAACCGGGACAGGGGGCGTGACACTGAAGCTTTCTTT
TRBV28,.,.,TRBJ1-2,CASSPNGRDDYGYTF,TGTGCCAGCAGCCCGAACGGACGGGATGACTATGGCTACACCTTC
TRBV28,.,TRBD1,TRBJ2-5,CASSSGGGVETQYF,TGTGCCAGCAGTTCAGGGGGCGGTGTCGAGACCCAGTACTTC
TRBV6-6,.,TRBD1,TRBJ2-7,CASSYGTGVKYEQYF,TGTGCCAGCAGTTATGGGACAGGGGTTAAATACGAGCAGTACTTC
TRBV7-3,.,TRBD2,TRBJ2-5,CASSRRGGLETQYF,TGTGCCAGCAGCCGCCGGGGGGGCCTGGAGACCCAGTACTTC
TRBV15,once,.,TRBJ1-5,CATALSTSLVQPQHF,TGTGCCACCGCTCTGAGTACTTCGTTGGTTCAGCCCCAGCATTTT
TRBV10-1,.,TRBD1,TRBJ2-7,CASSDWRTGAYEQYF,TGCGCCAGCAGCGATTGGAGGACAGGGGCCTACGAGCAGTACTTC
TRBV21-1,.,.,TRBJ1-3,CASSRRQGIISGNTIYF,TGTGCCAGCAGCAGACGACAGGGAATCATCTCTGGAAACACCATATATTTT
TRBV24-1,.,.,TRBJ2-3,CATSDLHNRDPDTQYF,TGTGCCACCAGTGATTTGCACAACAGGGACCCAGATACGCAGTATTTT
TRBV2,.,.,TRBJ2-5,CASAKDTQETQYF,TGTGCCAGCGCCAAGGACACACAAGAGACCCAGTACTTC
TRBV19,.,.,TRBJ1-6,CASTPGGRLNSPLHF,TGTGCCAGTACCCCAGGAGGCAGACTTAATTCACCCCTCCACTTT
TRBV5-1,.,.,TRBJ2-1,CASSLGGINEQFF,TGCGCCAGCAGCTTGGGCGGTATCAATGAGCAGTTCTTC
TRBV7-2,.,TRBD1,TRBJ1-2,CASSPTGDYGYTF,TGTGCCAGCAGCCCGACAGGGGACTATGGCTACACCTTC
TRBV30,.,.,TRBJ1-5,CAWSATRLSGGQPQHF,TGTGCCTGGAGTGCCACCCGGTTGAGCGGAGGACAGCCCCAGCATTTT
TRBV6-6,.,.,TRBJ1-2,CASMTGNYGYTF,TGTGCCAGCATGACAGGAAACTATGGCTACACCTTC
TRBV19,.,.,TRBJ2-2,CASSILGGGDLGGELFF,TGTGCCAGTAGTATCCTGGGGGGTGGCGATCTTGGCGGGGAGCTGTTTTTT
TRBV6-5,once,.,TRBJ1-1,CASKQGGTEAFF,TGTGCCAGCAAACAGGGCGGCACTGAAGCTTTCTTT
TRBV5-1,.,.,TRBJ1-2,CASSLGLRNYGYTF,TGCGCCAGCAGCCTGGGACTGCGGAACTATGGCTACACCTTC
TRBV13,.,.,TRBJ1-4,CASSPGWGAKLFF,TGTGCCAGCAGCCCCGGGTGGGGCGCGAAACTGTTTTTT
TRBV2,.,TRBD1,TRBJ2-1,CASSERGPRRNEQFF,TGTGCCAGCAGTGAAAGGGGGCCCCGGCGCAATGAGCAGTTCTTC
TRBV28,.,TRBD1,TRBJ1-2,CASSLMGQGVYGYTF,TGTGCCAGCAGTCTAATGGGGCAGGGGGTCTATGGCTACACCTTC
TRBV19,.,.,TRBJ1-6,CASSIGENNSPLHF,TGTGCCAGTAGTATCGGGGAGAACAATTCACCCCTCCACTTT